The 4 T cell receptor beta chains given below trace back to one sample, sequenced in a study of cytomegalovirus exposure and HLA in healthy donors. Primers included in the PCR were 60 Vbeta and 13 Jbeta primers. Some clones are missing from TCRdb's copy, which holds only in-frame ones; the method was immunoSEQ multiplex PCR. The data hold some 120,000 clones, with approximately 70% observed a single time. Sequenced input: PBMCs. These receptors were obtained from a woman aged 35 to 49 in good health and CMV-seropositive.

The V call is TRBV19, the J call TRBJ2-1; D might be TRBD2 (5 bases). V shed 5 bases and J shed 3 bases, with 11 bases lying between them. The V gene's germline CDR1 is LNHDA and CDR2 SQIVND (reference sequence). The length of the CDR3 is 14 residues. This CDR3 is CASSEVAHYNEQFF. The CDR3 DNA reads TGTGCCAGTAGTGAGGTAGCGCACTACAATGAGCAGTTCTTC.

This CDR3 reads CASSFAGGEAFF. CDR3 DNA sequence: TGTGCCAGCAGTTTCGCGGGAGGTGAAGCTTTCTTT. The V and J genes are TRBV28 and TRBJ1-1, with no clear D. V dropped 3 bases and J dropped 7 bases, with 9 bases sitting between them. Germline loops: CDR1 MDHEN, CDR2 SYDVKM. The CDR3 totals 12 residues. Full variable domain (remainder filled in from reference TRBV28 and TRBJ1-1): DVKVTQSSRYLVKRTGEKVFLECVQDMDHENMFWYRQDPGLGLRLIYFSYDVKMKEKGDIPEGYSVSREKKERFSLILESASTNQTSMYLCASSFAGGEAFFGQGTRLTVV.

CDR3 DNA sequence: TGTGCCAGCAGTGAATGGGGAGAAACCAACTATGGCTACACCTTC. As protein: CASSEWGETNYGYTF. The chain is built from TRBV25-1 and TRBJ1-2; D gene unclear. The germline V gene has CDR1 MGHDK and CDR2 SYGVNS. The CDR3 loop spans 15 amino acids. Trimming shortened V by 1 base and J by 2 bases, and 11 bases separated the two germline ends.

The chain carries TRBV5-1 and TRBJ1-2; no clear D. The CDR3 sequence is 14 residues long. Looked up from germline, CDR1 is SGHRS and CDR2 is YFSETQ. The V and J ends lost 3 bases and 4 bases respectively, with 13 bases between them. CDR3 sequence reads: CASSSLDGVYGYTF. The CDR3, as DNA: TGCGCCAGCAGCTCCCTCGACGGAGTCTATGGCTACACCTTC. The full variable domain, completed using reference TRBV5-1 and TRBJ1-2, is KAGVTQTPRYLIKTRGQQVTLSCSPISGHRSVSWYQQTPGQGLQFLFEYFSETQRNKGNFPGRFSGRQFSNSRSEMNVSTLELGDSALYLCASSSLDGVYGYTFGSGTRLTVV.